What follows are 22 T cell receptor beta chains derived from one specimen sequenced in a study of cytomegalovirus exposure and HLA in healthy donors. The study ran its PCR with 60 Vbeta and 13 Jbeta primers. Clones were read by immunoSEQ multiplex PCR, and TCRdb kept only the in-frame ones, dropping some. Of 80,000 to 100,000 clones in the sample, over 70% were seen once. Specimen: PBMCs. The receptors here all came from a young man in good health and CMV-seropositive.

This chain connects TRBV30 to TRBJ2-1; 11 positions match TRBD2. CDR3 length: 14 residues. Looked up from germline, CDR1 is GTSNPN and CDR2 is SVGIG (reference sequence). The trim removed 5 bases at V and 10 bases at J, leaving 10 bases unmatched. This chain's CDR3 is CAWDHSGRVGEQFF. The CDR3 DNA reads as TGTGCCTGGGATCATAGCGGGAGGGTGGGGGAGCAGTTCTTC. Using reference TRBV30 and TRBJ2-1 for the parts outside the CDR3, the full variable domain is SQTIHQWPATLVQPVGSPLSLECTVEGTSNPNLYWYRQAAGRGLQLLFYSVGIGQISSEVPQNLSASRPQDRQFILSSKKLLLSDSGFYLCAWDHSGRVGEQFFGPGTRLTVL.

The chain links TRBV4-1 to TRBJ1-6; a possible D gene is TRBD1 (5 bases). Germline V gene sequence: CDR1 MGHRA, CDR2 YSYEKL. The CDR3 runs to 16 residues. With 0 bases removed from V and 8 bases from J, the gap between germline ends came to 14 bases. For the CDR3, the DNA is TGCGCCAGCAGCCAAGATACTTCAGGGTGGGATTCACCCCTCCACTTT. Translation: CASSQDTSGWDSPLHF.

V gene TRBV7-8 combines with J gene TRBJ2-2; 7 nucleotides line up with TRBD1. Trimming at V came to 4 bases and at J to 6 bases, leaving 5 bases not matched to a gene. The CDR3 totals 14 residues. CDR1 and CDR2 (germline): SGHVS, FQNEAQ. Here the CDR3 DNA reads TGTGCCAGCAGCTATCGACAGGGTTCCGGGGAGCTGTTTTTT. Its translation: CASSYRQGSGELFF.

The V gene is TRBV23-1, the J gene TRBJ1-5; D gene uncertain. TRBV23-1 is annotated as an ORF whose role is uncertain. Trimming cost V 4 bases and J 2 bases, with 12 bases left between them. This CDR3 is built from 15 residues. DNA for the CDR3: TGCGCCAGCAGTCCTTGTTATCGGTGCAATCAGCCCCAGCATTTT. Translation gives CASSPCYRCNQPQHF.

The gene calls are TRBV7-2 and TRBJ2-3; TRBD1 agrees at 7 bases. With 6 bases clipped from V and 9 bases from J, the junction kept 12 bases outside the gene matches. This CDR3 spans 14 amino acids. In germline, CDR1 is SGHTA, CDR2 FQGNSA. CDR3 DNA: TGTGCCAGCAGTTCTAGACAGGGCAGAAACACGCAGTATTTT. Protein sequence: CASSSRQGRNTQYF.

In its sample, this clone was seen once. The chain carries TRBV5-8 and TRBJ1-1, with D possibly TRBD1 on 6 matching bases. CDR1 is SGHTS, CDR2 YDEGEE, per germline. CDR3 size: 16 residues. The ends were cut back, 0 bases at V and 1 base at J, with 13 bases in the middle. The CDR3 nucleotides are TGTGCCAGCAGCTTGGTTACGGGACACCGGAACACTGAAGCTTTCTTT. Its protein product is CASSLVTGHRNTEAFF.

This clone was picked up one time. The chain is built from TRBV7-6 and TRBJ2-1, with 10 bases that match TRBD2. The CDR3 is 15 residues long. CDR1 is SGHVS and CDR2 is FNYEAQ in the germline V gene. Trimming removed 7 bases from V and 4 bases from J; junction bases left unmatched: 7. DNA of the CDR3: TGTGCCAGCACCCCAAGGACTAGCGGATACAATGAGCAGTTCTTC. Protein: CASTPRTSGYNEQFF.

CDR3 nucleotide sequence: TGTGCCAGCAGCTTGGATGCTGGGAGGGCTGGAAACACCATATATTTT. Amino acid sequence: CASSLDAGRAGNTIYF. The genes are TRBV5-4 and TRBJ1-3; unclear D gene. Between the trimmed V and J ends, which lost 0 bases and 2 bases, there was a span of 12 bases. The CDR3 is 16 amino acids. Germline CDR1 and CDR2: SGHNT and YYREEE (reference sequence).

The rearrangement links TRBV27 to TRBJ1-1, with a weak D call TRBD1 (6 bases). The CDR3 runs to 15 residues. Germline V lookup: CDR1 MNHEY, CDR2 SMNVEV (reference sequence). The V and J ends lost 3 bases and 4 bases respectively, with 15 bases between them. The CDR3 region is CASSLGQGTRTEAFF. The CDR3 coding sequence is TGTGCCAGCAGTTTGGGGCAGGGGACGCGCACTGAAGCTTTCTTT.

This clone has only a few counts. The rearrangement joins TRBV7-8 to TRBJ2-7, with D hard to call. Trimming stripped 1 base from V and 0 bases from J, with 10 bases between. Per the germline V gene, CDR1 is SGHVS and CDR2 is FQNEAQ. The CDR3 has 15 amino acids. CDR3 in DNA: TGTGCCAGCAGCTTAGGGGTTGGCGGCTCCTACGAGCAGTACTTC. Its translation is CASSLGVGGSYEQYF.

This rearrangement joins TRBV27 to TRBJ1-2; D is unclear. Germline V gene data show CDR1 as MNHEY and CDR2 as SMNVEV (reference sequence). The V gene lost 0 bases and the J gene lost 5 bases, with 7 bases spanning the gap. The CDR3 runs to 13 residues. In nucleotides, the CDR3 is TGTGCCAGCAGTTTATCGACCGGGTATGGCTACACCTTC. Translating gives CASSLSTGYGYTF.

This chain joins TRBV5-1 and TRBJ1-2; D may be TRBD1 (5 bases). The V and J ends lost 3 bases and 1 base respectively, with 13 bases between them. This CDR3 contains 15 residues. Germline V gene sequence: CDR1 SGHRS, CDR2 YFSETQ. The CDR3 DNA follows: TGCGCCAGCAGCTCTTCAGGCGGGGGTAACTATGGCTACACCTTC. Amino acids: CASSSSGGGNYGYTF.

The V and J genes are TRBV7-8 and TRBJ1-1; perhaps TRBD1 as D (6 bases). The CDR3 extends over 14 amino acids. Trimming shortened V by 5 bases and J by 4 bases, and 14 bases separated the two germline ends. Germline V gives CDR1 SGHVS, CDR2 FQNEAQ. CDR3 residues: CASSPQGLGTEAFF. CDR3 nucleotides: TGTGCCAGCAGCCCGCAGGGGCTGGGCACTGAAGCTTTCTTT.

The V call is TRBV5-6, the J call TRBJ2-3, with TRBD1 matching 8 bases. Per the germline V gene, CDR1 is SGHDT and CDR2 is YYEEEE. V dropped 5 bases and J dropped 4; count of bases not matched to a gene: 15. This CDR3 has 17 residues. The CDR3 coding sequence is TGTGCCAGCAGATCTTGGGACCGGGACAGGAGTTCAGATACGCAGTATTTT. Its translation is CASRSWDRDRSSDTQYF.

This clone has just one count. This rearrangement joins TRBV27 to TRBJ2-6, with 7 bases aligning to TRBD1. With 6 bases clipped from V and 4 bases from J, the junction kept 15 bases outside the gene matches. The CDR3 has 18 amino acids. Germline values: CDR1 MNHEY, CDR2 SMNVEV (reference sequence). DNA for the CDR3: TGTGCCAGCAGGACCTCCGGGACAGATCTGTACGGGGCCAACGTCCTGACTTTC. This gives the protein CASRTSGTDLYGANVLTF.

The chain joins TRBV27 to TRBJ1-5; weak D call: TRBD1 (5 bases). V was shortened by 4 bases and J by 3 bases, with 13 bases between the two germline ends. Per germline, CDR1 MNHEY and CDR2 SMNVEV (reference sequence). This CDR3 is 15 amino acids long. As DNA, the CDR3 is TGTGCCAGCAGTTCGTTCAGGGATTCCAATCAGCCCCAGCATTTT. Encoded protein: CASSSFRDSNQPQHF.

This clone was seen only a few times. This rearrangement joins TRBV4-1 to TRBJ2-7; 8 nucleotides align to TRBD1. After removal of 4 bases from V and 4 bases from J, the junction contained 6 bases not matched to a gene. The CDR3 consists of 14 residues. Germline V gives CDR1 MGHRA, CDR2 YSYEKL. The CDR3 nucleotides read TGCGCCAGCAGCCTCGGACAGGGTATGTACGAGCAGTACTTC. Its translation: CASSLGQGMYEQYF.

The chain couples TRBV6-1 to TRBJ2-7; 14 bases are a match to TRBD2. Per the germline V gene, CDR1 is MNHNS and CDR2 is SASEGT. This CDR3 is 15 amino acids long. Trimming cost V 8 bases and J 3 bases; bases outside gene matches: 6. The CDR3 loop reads CASYRGLAGVYEQYF. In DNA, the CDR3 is TGTGCCAGCTACAGGGGACTAGCGGGGGTCTACGAGCAGTACTTC.

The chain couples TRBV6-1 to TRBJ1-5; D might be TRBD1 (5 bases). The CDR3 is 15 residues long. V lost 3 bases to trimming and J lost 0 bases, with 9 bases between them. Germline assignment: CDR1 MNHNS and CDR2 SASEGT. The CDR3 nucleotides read TGTGCCAGCAGTGAGGGACTTTATAGCAATCAGCCCCAGCATTTT. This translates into CASSEGLYSNQPQHF.

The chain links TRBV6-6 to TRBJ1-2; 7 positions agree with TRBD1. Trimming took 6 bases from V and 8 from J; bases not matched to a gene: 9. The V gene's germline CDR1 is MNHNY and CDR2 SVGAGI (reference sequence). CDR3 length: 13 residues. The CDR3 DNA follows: TGTGCCAGCAGCCGAGGACAGGAACAAGGCTACACCTTC. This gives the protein CASSRGQEQGYTF.

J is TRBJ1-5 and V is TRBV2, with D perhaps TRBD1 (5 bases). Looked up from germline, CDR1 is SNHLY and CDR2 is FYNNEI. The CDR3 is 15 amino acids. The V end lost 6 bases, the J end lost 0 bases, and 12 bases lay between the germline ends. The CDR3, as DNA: TGTGCCAGCAGGAGGCAGGGAGGTAGCAATCAGCCCCAGCATTTT. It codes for CASRRQGGSNQPQHF.

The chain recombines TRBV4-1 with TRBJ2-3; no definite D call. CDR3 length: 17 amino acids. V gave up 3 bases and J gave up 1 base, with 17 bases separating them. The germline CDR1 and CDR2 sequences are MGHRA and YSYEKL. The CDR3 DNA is TGCGCCAGCAGCCACTTCTTCCAGCGAAAGCGCACAGATACGCAGTATTTT. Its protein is CASSHFFQRKRTDTQYF.